This T cell receptor (beta chain) was profiled in a study of T cell repertoires in cytomegalovirus infection. Overall study context: An indication of both CMV infection and matching HLA type came from public TCR beta signatures.

Details on this clonotype: Its specificity is not known.

Findings of the study overall: HLA-C-restricted CMV clonotypes gave the most frequent clonotype in two of eight donors. Summed frequency of public TCR beta families distinguished CMV carriers with the relevant HLA.

The germline V gene has CDR1 SNHLY and CDR2 FYNNEI. Losses at the gene ends were 6 bases for V and 3 bases for J; bases not matched to a gene: 3. This CDR3 is built from 13 residues. One entry per CDR3 protein results from TCRdb running MiXCR on the reads. The sample shows some 390,000 distinct CDR3 sequences, roughly 20% of them seen only once. The sequence derives from a human donor in good health (CMV status not recorded). Some clones in this sample may be carry-over from other donors' samples. The chain uses TRBV2 and TRBJ2-7; 9 nucleotides align to TRBD2. The sample comprised PBMCs. The CDR3 region has the DNA TGTGCCAGCAGACCTAGCGGGGTCTACGAGCAGTACTTC. Translating it yields CASRPSGVYEQYF. Drawing the rest from reference TRBV2 and TRBJ2-7, the complete variable domain is EPEVTQTPSHQVTQMGQEVILRCVPISNHLYFYWYRQILGQKVEFLVSFYNNEISEKSEIFDDQFSVERPDGSNFTLKIRSTKLEDSAMYFCASRPSGVYEQYFGPGTRLTVT.